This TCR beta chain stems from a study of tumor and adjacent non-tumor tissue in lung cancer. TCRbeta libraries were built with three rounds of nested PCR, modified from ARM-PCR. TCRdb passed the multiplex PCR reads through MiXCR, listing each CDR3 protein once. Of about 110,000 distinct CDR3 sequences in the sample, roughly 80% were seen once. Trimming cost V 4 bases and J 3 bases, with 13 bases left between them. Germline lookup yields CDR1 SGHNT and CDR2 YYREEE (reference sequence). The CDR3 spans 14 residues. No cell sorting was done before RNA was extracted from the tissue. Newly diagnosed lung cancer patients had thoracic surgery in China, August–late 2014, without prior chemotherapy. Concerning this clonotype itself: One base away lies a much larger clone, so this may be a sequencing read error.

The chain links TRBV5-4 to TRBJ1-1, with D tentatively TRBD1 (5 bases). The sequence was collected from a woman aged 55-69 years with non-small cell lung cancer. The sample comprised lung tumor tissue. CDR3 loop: CASSLVKGDTEAFF. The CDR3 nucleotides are TGTGCCAGCAGCCTGGTAAAAGGGGACACTGAAGCTTTCTTT.